Following are 29 T cell receptor beta chains from one sample sequenced in a study of cytomegalovirus exposure and HLA in healthy donors. Primers included in the PCR were 60 Vbeta and 13 Jbeta primers. Here immunoSEQ multiplex PCR was the method, and the copy in TCRdb shows in-frame clones only, minus some. Among over 100,000 clones, roughly 60% were seen once, and the ten largest hold 2% to 2.5%. Material: PBMCs. The receptor set was obtained from a woman aged 40 to 49 in good health and CMV-seronegative.

This clone was seen a few times. This rearrangement joins TRBV7-2 to TRBJ1-1; D might be TRBD1 (5 bases). The germline gives CDR1 SGHTA, CDR2 FQGNSA. The germline V and J ends were trimmed by 2 bases and 3 bases, with 13 bases remaining between them. The CDR3 runs to 15 residues. CDR3 loop: CASSLIWGEDTEAFF. The CDR3 bases are TGTGCCAGCAGCTTAATTTGGGGGGAGGACACTGAAGCTTTCTTT.

In this sample, this clone turned up a few times. The gene calls are TRBV6-4 and TRBJ2-1, with D possibly matching TRBD2 (5 bases). Germline V gene sequence: CDR1 MRHNA, CDR2 SNTAGT. The V end was cut by 3 bases, the J end by 8 bases, with 8 bases between. The length of the CDR3 is 12 residues. CDR3 sequence (DNA): TGTGCCAGCAGTGAGAACGGGGATGAGCAGTTCTTC. It yields the protein CASSENGDEQFF.

In its sample, this clone was seen a few times. The chain carries TRBV4-1 and TRBJ1-2; D is unclear. The V end was cut by 2 bases, the J end by 6 bases, with 7 bases between. There are 12 residues in the CDR3. The germline V gene has CDR1 MGHRA and CDR2 YSYEKL. This CDR3 reads CASSQNIHGYTF. In DNA form, the CDR3 reads TGCGCCAGCAGCCAAAATATCCATGGCTACACCTTC.

This clone was recorded a few times. This sequence joins TRBV5-1 and TRBJ2-5; TRBD1 matches at 9 bases. V lost 1 base, J lost 2 bases, and 3 bases stayed unmatched. The CDR3 contains 15 residues. Germline V gene sequence: CDR1 SGHRS, CDR2 YFSETQ. CDR3 coding DNA: TGCGCCAGCAGCTTGATGGGACAGGGACAAGAGACCCAGTACTTC. This encodes CASSLMGQGQETQYF.

J is TRBJ1-1 and V is TRBV7-3; TRBD1 might be the D (6 bases). CDR1 SGHTA and CDR2 FQGTGA come from the germline V gene. The CDR3 loop spans 14 amino acids. V was shortened by 4 bases and J by 1 base, with 10 bases between the two germline ends. CDR3 nucleotide sequence: TGTGCCAGCAGCTCCACAGGGACGAACACTGAAGCTTTCTTT. Translating gives CASSSTGTNTEAFF.

J is TRBJ1-1 and V is TRBV10-2; D is perhaps TRBD1 (5 bases). This CDR3 spans 13 amino acids. V was pared by 7 bases and J by 1 base, with 10 bases between. CDR1 is WSHSY and CDR2 is SAAADI in the germline V gene. CDR3 region: CASTPQGNTEAFF. CDR3 nucleotides: TGCGCCAGCACCCCTCAGGGGAACACTGAAGCTTTCTTT.

The CDR3 DNA reads as TGTGCCAGCAGTTTAATTGAGGAGGCTGAAGCTTTCTTT. It specifies CASSLIEEAEAFF. The gene calls are TRBV27 and TRBJ1-1; D ambiguous. V lost 2 bases and J lost 6, with 10 bases in between. The CDR3 sequence is 13 residues long. The germline V gene encodes CDR1 MNHEY and CDR2 SMNVEV (reference sequence).

The chain carries TRBV19 and TRBJ1-1; 8 bases align to TRBD1. This CDR3 has 14 residues. CDR1 is LNHDA, CDR2 SQIVND, per germline (reference sequence). V trimming: 4 bases; J trimming: 5 bases; junction bases outside the gene matches: 6. This CDR3 is CASSRDRGGTEAFF. The CDR3 bases are TGTGCCAGTAGTAGAGACAGGGGAGGGACTGAAGCTTTCTTT.

The V and J genes are TRBV2 and TRBJ1-5; 7 bases are shared with TRBD1. Germline assignment: CDR1 SNHLY and CDR2 FYNNEI. CDR3 size: 15 residues. V lost 6 bases, J lost 2 bases, and 7 bases stayed unmatched. CDR3 bases: TGTGCCAGCAGCGCACAGGGGAGCGGCAATCAGCCCCAGCATTTT. As protein: CASSAQGSGNQPQHF.

This clone was detected a few times. The chain recombines TRBV30 with TRBJ2-2, with a weak D call TRBD2 (5 bases). The CDR3 totals 14 residues. CDR1 and CDR2 (germline): GTSNPN, SVGIG (reference sequence). The V gene lost 3 bases and the J gene lost 5 bases, with 13 bases spanning the gap. CDR3: CAWRGEPRTGELFF. CDR3 sequence (DNA): TGTGCCTGGAGGGGAGAGCCCCGAACCGGGGAGCTGTTTTTT.

This chain uses TRBV7-3 with TRBJ1-1; TRBD1 is a possible D gene (5 bases). The CDR3 has 14 residues. V was trimmed by 2 bases and J by 4 bases, leaving 11 bases between them. Germline assignment: CDR1 SGHTA and CDR2 FQGTGA. The CDR3 sequence: CASSLFRESTEAFF. CDR3 sequence (DNA): TGTGCCAGCAGCTTATTCAGGGAAAGCACTGAAGCTTTCTTT.

This chain uses TRBV10-1 with TRBJ2-3; 7 positions agree with TRBD2. V dropped 8 bases and J dropped 2; count of bases not matched to a gene: 1. The V gene's germline CDR1 is WNHNN and CDR2 SYGVQD (reference sequence). The CDR3 loop spans 12 amino acids. The CDR3 sequence: CASAGVTDTQYF. In DNA form, the CDR3 reads TGCGCCAGCGCGGGGGTCACAGATACGCAGTATTTT.

This clone showed up just a few times. V and J are TRBV7-2 and TRBJ2-1; 11 bases are shared with TRBD2. V gave up 0 bases and J gave up 6 bases; unmatched junction bases: 4. Germline CDR1 reads SGHTA; CDR2 reads FQGNSA. The CDR3 runs 16 residues. CDR3 residues: CASSLAPTSGGNEQFF. The CDR3 DNA reads TGTGCCAGCAGCTTAGCGCCAACTAGCGGGGGCAATGAGCAGTTCTTC.

V gene TRBV29-1 combines with J gene TRBJ2-3, with TRBD1 as a possible D gene (5 bases). Germline values: CDR1 SQVTM, CDR2 ANQGSEA. Trimming pared 6 bases from V and 2 bases from J, leaving 6 bases between. The CDR3 loop spans 11 amino acids. The CDR3 DNA follows: TGCAGCGTCAGGGCCACAGATACGCAGTATTTT. This encodes CSVRATDTQYF.

V usage is TRBV2 and J usage is TRBJ2-1, with TRBD2 matching 11 bases. With V trimmed by 8 bases and J by 6 bases, 6 bases remained unmatched. Germline V lookup: CDR1 SNHLY, CDR2 FYNNEI. The CDR3 has 14 amino acids. The CDR3 DNA is TGTGCCAGCCTACCGGGACTAGCGGTCAATGAGCAGTTCTTC. Protein product: CASLPGLAVNEQFF.

V is TRBV5-1 and J is TRBJ1-1; D perhaps matches TRBD1 (5 bases). Germline V CDR1 and CDR2: SGHRS, YFSETQ. The V and J ends lost 4 bases and 6 bases respectively, with 16 bases between them. The CDR3 is made up of 14 amino acids. DNA of the CDR3: TGCGCCAGCAGCACTGCCGGGGGTGAGGCTGAAGCTTTCTTT. Translating gives CASSTAGGEAEAFF.

The rearrangement joins TRBV7-2 to TRBJ1-4, with 11 positions matching TRBD1. Germline CDR1 and CDR2: SGHTA and FQGNSA. The CDR3 sequence is 14 residues long. Germline trimming cut 6 bases from V and 8 bases from J; bases unmatched to any gene: 5. CDR3 nucleotides: TGTGCCAGCAGGAAGGACAGGGGGCTCGAAAAACTGTTTTTT. Its protein is CASRKDRGLEKLFF.

The chain combines TRBV5-1 with TRBJ1-1; D gene uncertain. Deletions cut 0 bases from V and 1 base from J, with 16 bases between. The length of the CDR3 is 17 residues. Germline values: CDR1 SGHRS, CDR2 YFSETQ. The CDR3 is CASSLVQSKRRNTEAFF. CDR3 sequence (DNA): TGCGCCAGCAGCTTGGTCCAGTCCAAGCGGCGGAACACTGAAGCTTTCTTT.

This chain uses TRBV28 with TRBJ1-4; D unresolved. Trimming shortened V by 5 bases and J by 8 bases, and 15 bases separated the two germline ends. Germline CDR1 MDHEN, CDR2 SYDVKM. This CDR3 has 14 amino acids. In DNA form, the CDR3 reads TGTGCCAGCAGTACTGTCCCCTTGGGCGAAAAACTGTTTTTT. Its protein is CASSTVPLGEKLFF.

This clone has a handful of counts. The V call is TRBV19, the J call TRBJ1-1; the D gene is possibly TRBD1 (5 bases). The ends were cut back, 5 bases at V and 1 base at J, with 8 bases in the middle. The CDR3 covers 13 residues. The germline V gene has CDR1 LNHDA and CDR2 SQIVND (reference sequence). CDR3 DNA sequence: TGTGCCAGTAGTCTTACAGGGAACACTGAAGCTTTCTTT. This sequence encodes CASSLTGNTEAFF.

This chain joins TRBV28 and TRBJ1-1; D gene uncertain. This CDR3 region has 12 residues. The germline gives CDR1 MDHEN, CDR2 SYDVKM. V lost 2 bases, J lost 7 bases, and 8 bases lay in between. The CDR3 sequence is CASSLSPREAFF. Written as DNA, the CDR3 is TGTGCCAGCAGTTTAAGCCCCCGTGAAGCTTTCTTT.

With regard to this clone: The CDR3 end shows no conserved phenylalanine or tryptophan, and so a read error is likely. No DNA is shown, since the ends of the CDR3 on it are uncertain; the CDR3 is the one TCRdb lists. The rearrangement joins TRBV23-1 to TRBJ1-5; TRBD1, the D gene given by the table, was not confirmed from the DNA. TRBV23-1 is an ORF, and what it does is uncertain. Both ends counted, the CDR3 spans 9 residues. The CDR3: CASIPRGPR.

The chain joins TRBV11-2 to TRBJ2-7; D possibly corresponds to TRBD2 (5 bases). Trimming shortened V by 6 bases and J by 4 bases, and 28 bases separated the two germline ends. CDR3 length: 18 residues. Germline CDR1 and CDR2: SGHAT and FQNNGV. The CDR3 DNA reads TGTGCCAGCAGTGTAAGTTCAAGTTCGAGGGTCGCAGATTACGAGCAGTACTTC. Translation: CASSVSSSSRVADYEQYF.

The V call is TRBV7-9, the J call TRBJ2-2; D is possibly TRBD2 (5 bases). Trimming pared 8 bases from V and 4 bases from J, leaving 11 bases between. CDR1 and CDR2 (germline): SEHNR, FQNEAQ (reference sequence). The CDR3 is 13 residues long. Here the CDR3 reads CASHIGGTGELFF. The CDR3 bases are TGTGCCAGCCATATTGGAGGCACCGGGGAGCTGTTTTTT.

This clone was counted only a few times. V is TRBV7-3 and J is TRBJ2-3; 8 nucleotides match TRBD2. Germline V gene lookup returns CDR1 SGHTA and CDR2 FQGTGA. This CDR3 comprises 14 residues. The ends lost 3 bases at V and 5 bases at J; junction bases unmatched: 4. The CDR3 coding sequence is TGTGCCAGCAGCTTCGGACTAGCCGGAGATACGCAGTATTTT. Amino acids: CASSFGLAGDTQYF.

Details on this clone: This same CDR3 is encoded by further DNA sequences in the sample. This chain connects TRBV27 to TRBJ1-5; tentatively, D is TRBD1 (5 bases). This CDR3 has 19 residues. Trimming removed 6 bases from V and 1 base from J, with 25 bases in between. The germline V gene has CDR1 MNHEY and CDR2 SMNVEV (reference sequence). Written as DNA, the CDR3 is TGTGCCAGCAGAGATATGGGAACAGGCTTTGGGTTGAGCAATCAGCCCCAGCATTTT. It is translated as CASRDMGTGFGLSNQPQHF.

This clone was found a few times. This chain connects TRBV7-2 to TRBJ2-7, with 10 positions matching TRBD2. With 0 bases clipped from V and 6 bases from J, the junction kept 5 bases outside the gene matches. This CDR3 has 15 residues. Germline V gene sequence: CDR1 SGHTA, CDR2 FQGNSA. The CDR3 nucleotides are TGTGCCAGCAGCTTAGCTCGAGCGGGGGGGCCCGAGCAGTACTTC. This encodes CASSLARAGGPEQYF.

This clone was counted a single time. The chain has TRBV7-8 and TRBJ2-7; D may be TRBD2 (7 bases). The germline CDR1 and CDR2 sequences are SGHVS and FQNEAQ. Trimming pared 3 bases from V and 3 bases from J, leaving 18 bases between. The CDR3 has 16 amino acids. For the CDR3, the DNA is TGTGCCAGCAGCTTTAGCCCTCGGGGGGCGGACTACGAGCAGTACTTC. Translated: CASSFSPRGADYEQYF.

J is TRBJ2-1 and V is TRBV4-3; TRBD2 aligns across 7 bases. The CDR3 sequence is 16 residues long. With V trimmed by 4 bases and J by 8 bases, 14 bases remained unmatched. Looked up from germline, CDR1 is LGHNA and CDR2 is YSLEER. CDR3 amino acids: CASSLARRLAGDEQFF. The CDR3 DNA reads TGCGCCAGCAGCCTCGCTAGGCGACTAGCAGGAGATGAGCAGTTCTTC.